The 21 T cell receptor beta chains below all came from one sample that was sequenced in a study of vaccination and CD4 T cells after COVID-19. No cognate antigen is known for these TCRs. The Oncomine TCR Beta short-read assay sequenced DNA from cultured CD4+ T cells. TCRdb itself ran the PCR reads through MiXCR, one entry per CDR3 protein. The sample has 15,000 to 20,000 distinct CDR3 sequences, more than 50% seen once. Treatment reported: approximately 10-day PBMC culture with coronavirus spike peptide pools or control peptides (ViraFEST assay). What was sequenced was CD4+ T cells from blood, cultured in vitro. These receptors all come from a human donor who had recovered from COVID-19.

This clonotype was observed a single time. The chain is built from TRBV6-2 or TRBV6-3 and TRBJ2-7; 10 nucleotides match TRBD1. V lost 2 bases and J lost 3; bases outside the gene matches: 7. Per the germline V gene, CDR1 is MNHEY and CDR2 is SVGEGT. CDR3 length: 16 amino acids. Here the CDR3 DNA reads TGTGCCAGCAGTTACGAGACCCGGGACAGGGGCTACGAGCAGTACTTC. The encoded protein is CASSYETRDRGYEQYF.

The V and J genes are TRBV20-1 and TRBJ2-4, with D unresolved. Germline V gives CDR1 DFQATT, CDR2 SNEGSKA (reference sequence). This CDR3 region has 13 residues. Trimming took off 0 bases at V and 6 bases at J, with 9 bases between the two ends. The CDR3 sequence is CSARESLTNIQYF. DNA for the CDR3: TGCAGTGCTAGAGAATCCCTCACAAACATTCAGTACTTC.

This clonotype was found a few times. The V gene is TRBV7-2, the J gene TRBJ2-7; D gene unclear. Germline CDR1 and CDR2: SGHTA and FQGNSA. CDR3 length: 13 amino acids. Trimming removed 4 bases at V and 3 bases at J, with 10 bases between. The CDR3 coding sequence is TGTGCCAGCAGCTCCAATGACCTCTACGAGCAGTACTTC. Its translation: CASSSNDLYEQYF.

This sequence joins TRBV7-2 and TRBJ2-7; TRBD2 might be the D (6 bases). This CDR3 region has 14 residues. Trimming shortened V by 5 bases and J by 1 base, and 12 bases separated the two germline ends. Per the germline V gene, CDR1 is SGHTA and CDR2 is FQGNSA. The CDR3 spells CASSPDRGSYEQYF. The DNA of the CDR3 is TGTGCCAGCAGCCCCGACCGGGGGTCCTACGAGCAGTACTTC.

V and J are TRBV20-1 and TRBJ1-1; the D gene is possibly TRBD1 (5 bases). V gave up 5 bases and J gave up 10 bases, with 11 bases separating them. Looked up from germline, CDR1 is DFQATT and CDR2 is SNEGSKA (reference sequence). The CDR3 has 10 residues. The chain's CDR3 is CSAVAGRAFF. The DNA for the CDR3 is TGCAGTGCTGTGGCGGGACGAGCTTTCTTT.

The chain couples TRBV6-5 to TRBJ2-1, with 11 bases identical to TRBD2. The V gene end was trimmed by 4 bases and the J gene end by 1 base; junction bases not matched to a gene: 9. Germline CDR1 reads MNHEY; CDR2 reads SVGAGI. CDR3 length equals 18 residues. The CDR3 nucleotides are TGTGCCAGCAGTTTGAATAGCGGGAGGGCCGGGTCCTACAATGAGCAGTTCTTC. The encoded protein is CASSLNSGRAGSYNEQFF.

The chain joins TRBV11-2 to TRBJ2-7; perhaps TRBD1 as D (8 bases). Trimming cost V 5 bases and J 3 bases, with 20 bases left between them. Germline V gene data show CDR1 as SGHAT and CDR2 as FQNNGV. CDR3 length: 16 amino acids. The CDR3 loop is CASSPLGGDRYYEQYF. CDR3 bases: TGTGCCAGCAGCCCGCTGGGGGGGGACAGGTACTACGAGCAGTACTTC.

This clonotype came up a few times. The genes are TRBV6-2 or TRBV6-3 and TRBJ1-1, with D possibly TRBD1 on 6 matching bases. The CDR3 totals 13 residues. CDR1 is MNHEY, CDR2 SVGEGT, per germline. V lost 5 bases to trimming and J lost 7 bases, with 14 bases between them. CDR3 DNA: TGTGCCAGCAGTGCCCAGGGGTCAGTTGAAGCTTTCTTT. Translated, it gives CASSAQGSVEAFF.

This clonotype was seen more than once but under ten times. The V call is TRBV2, the J call TRBJ2-2; no clear D. Germline-derived CDR1 and CDR2 are SNHLY and FYNNEI. With 0 bases removed from V and 2 bases from J, the gap between germline ends came to 4 bases. This CDR3 spans 14 amino acids. The CDR3 DNA sequence: TGTGCCAGCAGTGAAGCTAGTAACACCGGGGAGCTGTTTTTT. It specifies CASSEASNTGELFF.

This clonotype has a handful of counts. This chain uses TRBV20-1 with TRBJ2-7, with TRBD2 as a possible D gene (7 bases). V gave up 5 bases and J gave up 1 base, with 12 bases separating them. The CDR3 extends over 13 amino acids. CDR1 and CDR2 from the germline V gene are DFQATT and SNEGSKA (reference sequence). CDR3 residues: CSARGDTSYEQYF. DNA of the CDR3: TGCAGTGCTCGGGGGGACACATCCTACGAGCAGTACTTC.

The V gene is TRBV12-3 or TRBV12-4, the J gene TRBJ2-7, with 9 positions matching TRBD1. V lost 6 bases to trimming and J lost 4 bases; unmatched junction nucleotides: 10. This CDR3 is built from 15 residues. CDR3: CASSRSGTGRYEQYF. CDR3 in DNA: TGTGCCAGCAGCCGATCCGGGACAGGGCGGTACGAGCAGTACTTC.

CDR3 DNA sequence: TGTGCCAGCAGTGAAATAGACGAGCAGTACTTC. Residues: CASSEIDEQYF. The chain combines TRBV25-1 with TRBJ2-7, with no clear D. The CDR3 length is 11 residues. Germline CDR1 reads MGHDK; CDR2 reads SYGVNS. V lost 2 bases, J lost 5 bases, and 4 bases lay in between.

This clonotype was counted a few times. V usage is TRBV20-1 and J usage is TRBJ1-4; TRBD1 matches 8 bases. The germline gives CDR1 DFQATT, CDR2 SNEGSKA (reference sequence). J was trimmed by 5 bases and V by 6 bases; bases with no gene match: 5. This CDR3 comprises 13 residues. CDR3 sequence (DNA): TGCAGTGCCCCTACAGGGGGGAATGAAAAACTGTTTTTT. Amino acids: CSAPTGGNEKLFF.

This chain joins TRBV9 and TRBJ1-2; D is perhaps TRBD1 (5 bases). CDR1 SGDLS and CDR2 YYNGEE come from the germline V gene. This CDR3 has 13 residues. V was clipped by 0 bases and J by 2 bases, with 5 bases between them. Here the CDR3 reads CASSVGQNYGYTF. For the CDR3, the DNA is TGTGCCAGCAGCGTAGGACAGAACTATGGCTACACCTTC.

This rearrangement joins TRBV2 to TRBJ2-5; tentative D call: TRBD1 (5 bases). The CDR3 has 13 amino acids. The germline V and J ends were trimmed by 6 bases and 2 bases, with 10 bases remaining between them. Germline V gives CDR1 SNHLY, CDR2 FYNNEI. The CDR3 is CASRVTVQETQYF. The DNA for the CDR3 is TGTGCCAGCAGAGTGACAGTTCAAGAGACCCAGTACTTC.

In DNA, the CDR3 is TGTGCCAGCAGCTGGACTAGCGGGAGTGAGCAGTTCTTC. Amino acids: CASSWTSGSEQFF. The chain joins TRBV6-2 or TRBV6-3 to TRBJ2-1; 13 bases agree with TRBD2. Germline CDR1 is MNHEY and CDR2 is SVGEGT. The V and J ends lost 6 bases and 9 bases, in that order; junction bases with no gene match: 2. The CDR3 extends over 13 amino acids.

V is TRBV5-1 and J is TRBJ2-2, with TRBD1 matching 8 bases. V lost 4 bases, J lost 7 bases, and 12 bases stayed unmatched. Germline V gene sequence: CDR1 SGHRS, CDR2 YFSETQ. This CDR3 comprises 16 residues. CDR3 in amino acids: CASSKTDRGEGGELFF. CDR3 DNA sequence: TGCGCCAGCAGCAAAACAGACAGGGGTGAGGGCGGGGAGCTGTTTTTT.

V is TRBV30 and J is TRBJ1-2; D ambiguous. The CDR3 extends over 14 amino acids. Germline assignment: CDR1 GTSNPN and CDR2 SVGIG (reference sequence). Trimming shortened V by 5 bases and J by 5 bases, and 18 bases separated the two germline ends. In DNA form, the CDR3 reads TGTGCCTGGGGGGTTTTATCTGGTGGTTATGGCTACACCTTC. Encoded protein: CAWGVLSGGYGYTF. Using reference TRBV30 and TRBJ1-2 for the parts outside the CDR3, the full variable domain is SQTIHQWPATLVQPVGSPLSLECTVEGTSNPNLYWYRQAAGRGLQLLFYSVGIGQISSEVPQNLSASRPQDRQFILSSKKLLLSDSGFYLCAWGVLSGGYGYTFGSGTRLTVV.

The CDR3 bases are TGTGCCAGCAGTGGGCCGATTAGCAATCAGCCCCAGCATTTT. It is translated as CASSGPISNQPQHF. The V call is TRBV6-1, the J call TRBJ1-5; D not resolved. This CDR3 has 14 amino acids. CDR1 and CDR2 from the germline V gene are MNHNS and SASEGT. V was shortened by 4 bases and J by 0 bases, with 7 bases between the two germline ends.

The chain carries TRBV6-2 or TRBV6-3 and TRBJ1-2; possible D gene TRBD1, 6 bases. V was shortened by 3 bases and J by 3 bases, with 14 bases between the two germline ends. Per germline, CDR1 MNHEY and CDR2 SVGEGT. This CDR3 has 15 residues. The CDR3, as DNA: TGTGCCAGCAGTTATATGGGGGCGCGGGACTATGGCTACACCTTC. It yields the protein CASSYMGARDYGYTF.

The rearrangement uses TRBV5-1 and TRBJ1-6; D is unclear. CDR1 is SGHRS and CDR2 is YFSETQ in the germline V gene. This CDR3 region has 15 residues. V lost 1 base and J 0 bases, leaving 5 bases between the germline ends. The CDR3 protein is CASSLTSSYNSPLHF. The CDR3 bases are TGCGCCAGCAGCTTGACAAGCTCCTATAATTCACCCCTCCACTTT. Combining the CDR3 with reference TRBV5-1 and TRBJ1-6 gives the whole variable domain KAGVTQTPRYLIKTRGQQVTLSCSPISGHRSVSWYQQTPGQGLQFLFEYFSETQRNKGNFPGRFSGRQFSNSRSEMNVSTLELGDSALYLCASSLTSSYNSPLHFGNGTRLTVT.